The 28 T cell receptor beta chains below were found in one sample sequenced in a study of human T cells and chemical hapten exposure. TCRdb re-analysed the RACE reads in MiXCR, keeping a single row per CDR3 protein. The table lists roughly 40,000 distinct CDR3 sequences, more than 8.5% of them singletons. The time point was: patch test 2, 6 weeks after DPC sensitization. Indicated treatment: therapeutic diphenylcyclopropenone sensitization with weekly scalp DPC. This specimen consisted of whole blood, obtained in connection with sensitization to the hapten diphenylcyclopropenone (DPC). The receptor source for this set is a woman in her thirties or forties with alopecia areata. Some clones in this sample may be carry-over from other donors' samples.

The sample holds many counts of this clonotype. This chain joins TRBV6-4 and TRBJ2-2, with 10 bases identical to TRBD2. V lost 3 bases, J lost 6 bases, and 4 bases stayed unmatched. The CDR3 loop spans 15 amino acids. Germline V gene data show CDR1 as MRHNA and CDR2 as SNTAGT. The CDR3: CASSELAGNSGELFF. CDR3 coding DNA: TGTGCCAGCAGTGAACTAGCGGGGAATTCCGGGGAGCTGTTTTTT.

This chain links TRBV4-1 with TRBJ2-5; 8 bases fit TRBD1. The germline V gene has CDR1 MGHRA and CDR2 YSYEKL. V shed 4 bases and J 0 bases; nucleotides not matched to a gene: 4. This CDR3 is 15 amino acids long. The CDR3, as DNA: TGCGCCAGCAGCCCCGGACAGGGCTACCAAGAGACCCAGTACTTC. This translates into CASSPGQGYQETQYF.

V and J are TRBV7-6 and TRBJ1-6; D not certain. Trimming removed 1 base from V and 8 bases from J, with 9 bases in between. The germline V gene has CDR1 SGHVS and CDR2 FNYEAQ. This CDR3 spans 14 amino acids. The CDR3 DNA reads as TGTGCCAGCAGCTTAGATCTTAGCCATTCACCCCTCCACTTT. Its translation is CASSLDLSHSPLHF.

This clonotype was counted many times. The rearrangement joins TRBV11-2 to TRBJ2-3; D might be TRBD2 (7 bases). In germline, CDR1 is SGHAT, CDR2 FQNNGV. Trimming pared 5 bases from V and 5 bases from J, leaving 20 bases between. The CDR3 spans 16 residues. The DNA of the CDR3 is TGTGCCAGCAGCGCAACCAACGGGGGGCTTGAAGATACGCAGTATTTT. Encoded protein: CASSATNGGLEDTQYF.

This clonotype was seen at least ten times. The chain uses TRBV15 and TRBJ1-1; 7 bases fit TRBD1. The germline V gene encodes CDR1 LNHNV and CDR2 YYDKDF (reference sequence). Trimming at V came to 1 base and at J to 4 bases, leaving 9 bases not matched to a gene. The CDR3 spans 16 residues. This CDR3 reads CATSRGGGGWGTEAFF. Written as DNA, the CDR3 is TGTGCCACCAGCAGAGGTGGAGGGGGCTGGGGCACTGAAGCTTTCTTT.

At least ten counts were recorded for this clonotype. The gene calls are TRBV20-1 and TRBJ1-2, with a possible D match to TRBD1 (5 bases). V was shortened by 0 bases and J by 1 base, with 27 bases between the two germline ends. CDR3 length: 20 amino acids. Per the germline V gene, CDR1 is DFQATT and CDR2 is SNEGSKA (reference sequence). The CDR3: CSAREGYAGRRLGVNYGYTF. In DNA form, the CDR3 reads TGCAGTGCTAGAGAAGGCTATGCAGGGAGGAGGTTGGGTGTTAACTATGGCTACACCTTC.

This clonotype appeared many times. CDR3 region: CASSQPQGINTEAFF. CDR3 coding DNA: TGTGCCAGCTCACAGCCACAGGGCATTAACACTGAAGCTTTCTTT. The genes are TRBV18 and TRBJ1-1, with a possible D match to TRBD1 (6 bases). Looked up from germline, CDR1 is KGHSH and CDR2 is LQKENI. This CDR3 has 15 residues. Trimming removed 4 bases from V and 2 bases from J, with 14 bases in between.

This clonotype was recorded many times. CDR3 protein: CASSALTENYGYTF. CDR3 DNA: TGTGCCAGCAGCGCCTTGACAGAGAACTATGGCTACACCTTC. The rearrangement links TRBV6-5 to TRBJ1-2; the D gene is possibly TRBD1 (5 bases). The CDR3 has 14 amino acids. Germline CDR1 and CDR2: MNHEY and SVGAGI. Trimming took off 6 bases at V and 2 bases at J, with 13 bases between the two ends.

The table lists this clonotype with a few counts. This rearrangement joins TRBV9 to TRBJ1-1; D gene unclear. V was cut by 3 bases and J by 3 bases, with 9 bases left in between. The CDR3 has 13 amino acids. CDR1 is SGDLS, CDR2 YYNGEE, per germline. CDR3 protein: CASSAQSYTEAFF. CDR3 sequence (DNA): TGTGCCAGCAGCGCACAGTCATACACTGAAGCTTTCTTT. Variable domain in full (rest from reference TRBV9 and TRBJ1-1): DSGVTQTPKHLITATGQRVTLRCSPRSGDLSVYWYQQSLDQGLQFLIQYYNGEERAKGNILERFSAQQFPDLHSELNLSSLELGDSALYFCASSAQSYTEAFFGQGTRLTVV.

Ten or more counts support this clonotype. The chain is built from TRBV21-1 and TRBJ2-7. TRBV21-1 is deemed a pseudogene. The CDR3 is made up of 13 amino acids. The CDR3 loop is CASSKEGTYEQYF. CDR3 bases: TGTGCCAGCAGCAAAGAAGGAACCTACGAGCAGTACTTC.

This clonotype was seen many times. The genes are TRBV28 and TRBJ2-7; possibly TRBD1 for D (6 bases). The CDR3 is 18 amino acids. V dropped 3 bases and J dropped 2 bases, with 23 bases sitting between them. CDR1 and CDR2 (germline): MDHEN, SYDVKM. The CDR3 loop reads CASSFPLIQARGTYEQYF. The DNA for the CDR3 is TGTGCCAGCAGTTTCCCCTTAATTCAGGCCAGGGGAACCTACGAGCAGTACTTC.

As concerns this clonotype: This may stem from a read error, because a much larger clone lies one nucleotide away. This chain joins TRBV18 and TRBJ2-1; 7 bases are a match to TRBD2. CDR1 and CDR2 (germline): KGHSH, LQKENI. The trim removed 9 bases at V and 2 bases at J, leaving 10 bases unmatched. This CDR3 is 15 amino acids long. The CDR3: CARSSSSGTYNEQFF. In DNA, the CDR3 is TGTGCCAGATCATCCTCTAGCGGAACCTACAATGAGCAGTTCTTC.

The chain has TRBV2 and TRBJ1-6; TRBD1 matches 7 bases. Losses at the gene ends were 3 bases for V and 9 bases for J; bases not matched to a gene: 8. Looked up from germline, CDR1 is SNHLY and CDR2 is FYNNEI. This CDR3 comprises 15 residues. The CDR3 spells CASSDPDRESSPLHF. The DNA for the CDR3 is TGTGCCAGCAGTGACCCCGACAGGGAAAGTTCACCCCTCCACTTT.

This clonotype was seen once. One base away lies a much larger clone, so this may be a sequencing read error. The chain carries TRBV3-1 and TRBJ2-2; D gene unclear. The CDR3 runs 13 residues. Germline CDR1 LGHDT, CDR2 YNNKEL (reference sequence). CDR3 region: CACSHTETGELFF. CDR3 DNA sequence: TGTGCCTGCAGCCACACGGAGACCGGGGAGCTGTTTTTT.

This clonotype has ten or more counts. In DNA form, the CDR3 reads TGTGCCAGCAGTTATAAAGATAGCTATAGCAATCAGCCCCAGCATTTT. Residues: CASSYKDSYSNQPQHF. The chain recombines TRBV6-6 with TRBJ1-5; no clear D gene. This CDR3 contains 16 residues. In germline, CDR1 is MNHNY, CDR2 SVGAGI (reference sequence). Between the trimmed V and J ends, which lost 3 bases and 0 bases, there was a span of 12 bases.

This clonotype was seen at least ten times. The V and J genes are TRBV3-1 and TRBJ1-3, with a possible D match to TRBD1 (5 bases). V was trimmed by 3 bases and J by 0 bases, leaving 6 bases between them. There are 14 residues in the CDR3. Per the germline V gene, CDR1 is LGHDT and CDR2 is YNNKEL (reference sequence). The CDR3: CASSQTVSGNTIYF. The CDR3 DNA is TGTGCCAGCAGCCAGACAGTCTCTGGAAACACCATATATTTT.

This clonotype was counted at least ten times. The V call is TRBV28, the J call TRBJ2-7; no clear D. V was trimmed by 6 bases and J by 6 bases, leaving 15 bases between them. This CDR3 spans 13 amino acids. CDR1 and CDR2 (germline): MDHEN, SYDVKM. The CDR3, as DNA: TGTGCCAGCAGACTCATGAAGGGTGGCGAGCAGTACTTC. Amino acids: CASRLMKGGEQYF.

As concerns this clonotype: It may be a read error: a sequence one base away is much more abundant. The genes are TRBV27 and TRBJ1-2, with no clear D. The CDR3 is 16 amino acids. Trimming shortened V by 6 bases and J by 4 bases, and 21 bases separated the two germline ends. The germline CDR1 and CDR2 sequences are MNHEY and SMNVEV (reference sequence). The CDR3 is CASSRGKVGRGYGYTF. CDR3 nucleotides: TGTGCCAGCAGCCGAGGAAAAGTGGGCCGCGGCTATGGCTACACCTTC.

This clonotype has a count of ten or more. The genes are TRBV28 and TRBJ1-5; TRBD1 aligns across 8 bases. V was pared by 7 bases and J by 3 bases, with 8 bases of the junction left unmatched. CDR1 and CDR2 (germline): MDHEN, SYDVKM. The CDR3 covers 15 residues. This CDR3 reads CASTDRGHPNQPQHF. The DNA for the CDR3 is TGTGCCAGCACCGACAGGGGACACCCCAATCAGCCCCAGCATTTT.

Turning to this clonotype: At one boundary the junction diverges from the germline segment, which might be a read error. The CDR3 nucleotides are TGTGCCAGCAGCATGGGTGGCAAACAGCCCCAGCATTTT. Amino acid sequence: CASSMGGKQPQHF. V gene TRBV5-6 combines with J gene TRBJ1-5, with D hard to call. The CDR3 contains 13 residues. CDR1 is SGHDT and CDR2 is YYEEEE in the germline V gene.

The chain combines TRBV5-6 with TRBJ1-1; a possible D gene is TRBD1 (6 bases). Germline V gene sequence: CDR1 SGHDT, CDR2 YYEEEE. The CDR3 loop spans 14 amino acids. The V and J ends lost 3 bases and 7 bases respectively, with 16 bases between them. The CDR3 DNA reads TGTGCCAGCAGCTCCGGACAGTTAGTACTTGAAGCTTTCTTT. Encoded protein: CASSSGQLVLEAFF.

This clonotype was observed at least ten times. The chain carries TRBV20-1 and TRBJ1-3; no firm D call. The V gene's germline CDR1 is DFQATT and CDR2 SNEGSKA (reference sequence). The CDR3 length is 14 residues. V lost 5 bases to trimming and J lost 0 bases, with 11 bases between them. The CDR3 loop reads CSAGEISSGNTIYF. CDR3 DNA: TGCAGTGCTGGGGAAATAAGCTCTGGAAACACCATATATTTT.

This clonotype appeared a few times. The V and J genes are TRBV7-9 and TRBJ1-6; no reliable D call. Germline CDR1 SEHNR, CDR2 FQNEAQ (reference sequence). V was cut by 3 bases and J by 2 bases, with 8 bases left in between. The CDR3 is 15 residues long. The CDR3 nucleotides are TGTGCCAGCAGCTTCCCCATAACCTATAATTCACCCCTCCACTTT. Protein sequence: CASSFPITYNSPLHF.

This clonotype was seen at least ten times. The chain carries TRBV7-2 and TRBJ2-1; D ambiguous. The CDR3 contains 14 residues. With 5 bases removed from V and 7 bases from J, the gap between germline ends came to 15 bases. Per the germline V gene, CDR1 is SGHTA and CDR2 is FQGNSA. As DNA, the CDR3 is TGTGCCAGCAGCCGGATACGCGAAGGAAATGAGCAGTTCTTC. Translating it yields CASSRIREGNEQFF.

The sample holds many counts of this clonotype. The chain uses TRBV19 and TRBJ2-7; 10 bases align to TRBD1. CDR1 and CDR2 (germline): LNHDA, SQIVND (reference sequence). The CDR3 is 14 residues long. Here the CDR3 DNA reads TGTGTACCAAACCGGGACAGGGGTGGCCACGAGCAGTACTTC. Protein product: CVPNRDRGGHEQYF. Full variable domain (missing parts from reference TRBV19 and TRBJ2-7): DGGITQSPKYLFRKEGQNVTLSCEQNLNHDAMYWYRQDPGQGLRLIYYSQIVNDFQKGDIAEGYSVSREKKESFPLTVTSAQKNPTAFYLCVPNRDRGGHEQYFGPGTRLTVT.

This clonotype occurred many times. J is TRBJ1-5 and V is TRBV6-1; 7 bases align to TRBD1. Germline trimming cut 2 bases from V and 7 bases from J; bases unmatched to any gene: 2. This CDR3 region has 13 residues. Germline values: CDR1 MNHNS, CDR2 SASEGT. The CDR3 nucleotides are TGTGCCAGCAGTGAAAGGGGACAGCAGCCCCAGCATTTT. Its translation is CASSERGQQPQHF.

This clonotype was detected many times. This chain uses TRBV7-9 with TRBJ2-5; D is uncertain. This CDR3 has 14 residues. V was trimmed by 2 bases and J by 0 bases, leaving 7 bases between them. Looked up from germline, CDR1 is SEHNR and CDR2 is FQNEAQ (reference sequence). This CDR3 is CASSLTANQETQYF. CDR3 coding DNA: TGTGCCAGCAGCTTAACGGCTAACCAAGAGACCCAGTACTTC.

The table lists this clonotype with many counts. The J gene is TRBJ2-7, the V gene TRBV7-3; TRBD1 is a possible D gene (5 bases). The CDR3 contains 14 residues. CDR1 is SGHTA and CDR2 is FQGTGA in the germline V gene. Trimming stripped 4 bases from V and 6 bases from J, with 16 bases between. The CDR3 DNA follows: TGTGCCAGCAGCTCCGCTGGGCAGGGCCTCGAGCAGTACTTC. It specifies CASSSAGQGLEQYF.